The 32 T cell receptor beta chains listed next were all sequenced from one sample in a study of cytomegalovirus exposure and HLA in healthy donors. This PCR relied on a set of 60 Vbeta primers and 13 Jbeta primers. Some clones are missing from TCRdb's copy, which holds only in-frame ones; the method was immunoSEQ multiplex PCR. Its table lists approximately 110,000 clones. Material for sequencing was PBMCs. Every receptor here comes from a man aged 50 to 59 in good health and CMV-seronegative.

The chain recombines TRBV30 with TRBJ1-1; D is uncertain. Between the trimmed V and J ends, which lost 0 bases and 11 bases, there was a span of 13 bases. The CDR3 is 12 amino acids. CDR1 is GTSNPN, CDR2 SVGIG, per germline (reference sequence). CDR3 DNA: TGTGCCTGGAGTGTAGCCGGGAAAGTCGCTTTCTTT. It is translated as CAWSVAGKVAFF.

This sequence joins TRBV5-1 and TRBJ2-7; D remains unclear. Trimming took off 0 bases at V and 0 bases at J, with 7 bases between the two ends. CDR1 and CDR2 (germline): SGHRS, YFSETQ. The CDR3 is 14 residues long. The CDR3 loop reads CASSLGLSSYEQYF. As DNA, the CDR3 is TGCGCCAGCAGCTTGGGTCTGAGCTCCTACGAGCAGTACTTC.

CDR3 coding DNA: TGCGCCAGCAGCCCAGGGACAGGGATCGATCAGCCCCAGCATTTT. This encodes CASSPGTGIDQPQHF. The rearrangement joins TRBV4-3 to TRBJ1-5; 9 bases are shared with TRBD1. Germline V CDR1 and CDR2: LGHNA, YSLEER. Trimming removed 4 bases from V and 5 bases from J; junction bases left unmatched: 6. The CDR3 spans 15 residues.

V is TRBV27 and J is TRBJ2-1; no definite D call. CDR1 is MNHEY, CDR2 SMNVEV, per germline (reference sequence). The CDR3 sequence is 11 residues long. V was pared by 9 bases and J by 10 bases, with 13 bases between. For the CDR3, the DNA is TGTGCCAGTCTTAACAGTGACGAGCAGTTCTTC. It specifies CASLNSDEQFF.

The V and J genes are TRBV7-9 and TRBJ2-5, with D perhaps TRBD1 (6 bases). V was shortened by 2 bases and J by 2 bases, with 9 bases between the two germline ends. This CDR3 region has 14 residues. CDR1 is SEHNR and CDR2 is FQNEAQ in the germline V gene (reference sequence). For the CDR3, the DNA is TGTGCCAGCAGCTTATTCGGACAGCAAGAGACCCAGTACTTC. As protein: CASSLFGQQETQYF. Complete variable domain (other parts from reference TRBV7-9 and TRBJ2-5): DTGVSQNPRHKITKRGQNVTFRCDPISEHNRLYWYRQTLGQGPEFLTYFQNEAQLEKSRLLSDRFSAERPKGSFSTLEIQRTEQGDSAMYLCASSLFGQQETQYFGPGTRLLVL.

The gene calls are TRBV14 and TRBJ1-6; tentatively, D is TRBD1 (5 bases). The V end was cut by 4 bases, the J end by 7 bases, with 8 bases between. The length of the CDR3 is 13 residues. The germline CDR1 and CDR2 sequences are SGHDN and FVKESK. For the CDR3, the DNA is TGTGCCAGCAGCCTACGACAGAATTCACCCCTCCACTTT. Encoded protein: CASSLRQNSPLHF.

The chain has TRBV25-1 and TRBJ2-7, with 8 bases that match TRBD1. Germline trimming cut 6 bases from V and 3 bases from J; bases unmatched to any gene: 7. Per germline, CDR1 MGHDK and CDR2 SYGVNS. This CDR3 has 14 residues. The CDR3 bases are TGTGCCAGCAGCAGGACAGGGCGCCGCTACGAGCAGTACTTC. Protein sequence: CASSRTGRRYEQYF.

The CDR3 DNA reads TGCAGCGTTGAAGAGGGGACAGGGGGCCACAGCTATGGCTACACCTTC. Its protein product is CSVEEGTGGHSYGYTF. The chain uses TRBV29-1 and TRBJ1-2, with TRBD1 identical over 12 bases. The CDR3 spans 16 residues. The germline gives CDR1 SQVTM, CDR2 ANQGSEA. Trimming took 0 bases from V and 4 from J; bases not matched to a gene: 6.

The V and J genes are TRBV4-1 and TRBJ2-3, with TRBD1 matching over 9 bases. The CDR3 totals 15 residues. V was clipped by 5 bases and J by 1 base; unmatched bases: 4. Looked up from germline, CDR1 is MGHRA and CDR2 is YSYEKL. In DNA, the CDR3 is TGCGCCAGCAGCTTCCGGGACAGGGGCACAGATACGCAGTATTTT. The encoded protein is CASSFRDRGTDTQYF.

V is TRBV5-1 and J is TRBJ2-7; TRBD1 might be the D (5 bases). The ends were cut back, 4 bases at V and 2 bases at J, with 13 bases in the middle. Germline CDR1 and CDR2: SGHRS and YFSETQ. The length of the CDR3 is 14 residues. Written as DNA, the CDR3 is TGCGCCAGCAGCGTGCAGGGATTCGCCTACGAGCAGTACTTC. Translation gives CASSVQGFAYEQYF.

The J gene is TRBJ1-2, the V gene TRBV7-2, with a weak D call TRBD1 (5 bases). The CDR3 extends over 15 amino acids. The V end was cut by 1 base, the J end by 2 bases, with 11 bases between. Per the germline V gene, CDR1 is SGHTA and CDR2 is FQGNSA. The chain's CDR3 is CASSLGGSTNYGYTF. The CDR3 bases are TGTGCCAGCAGCTTAGGGGGCAGCACCAACTATGGCTACACCTTC.

CDR3 region: CATSSQDINYGYTF. The CDR3 DNA follows: TGTGCCACCAGCAGCCAAGACATAAACTATGGCTACACCTTC. This chain uses TRBV15 with TRBJ1-2; D ambiguous. This CDR3 is built from 14 residues. V lost 3 bases, J lost 2 bases, and 10 bases lay in between. The germline CDR1 and CDR2 sequences are LNHNV and YYDKDF (reference sequence).

The genes are TRBV10-3 and TRBJ2-7; D possibly corresponds to TRBD1 (5 bases). Germline V gives CDR1 ENHRY, CDR2 SYGVKD. V was cut by 4 bases and J by 5 bases, with 15 bases left in between. The CDR3 is made up of 14 amino acids. CDR3: CAISGFDTGNEQYF. The CDR3 DNA follows: TGTGCCATCAGTGGGTTTGATACAGGTAACGAGCAGTACTTC.

The V and J genes are TRBV2 and TRBJ2-2; TRBD2 aligns across 9 bases. The germline gives CDR1 SNHLY, CDR2 FYNNEI. V lost 5 bases and J lost 0; bases outside the gene matches: 4. There are 16 residues in the CDR3. CDR3 region: CASSNSGGPNTGELFF. Written as DNA, the CDR3 is TGTGCCAGCAGTAATAGCGGGGGACCGAACACCGGGGAGCTGTTTTTT.

This chain links TRBV23-1 with TRBJ2-2, with 7 nucleotides matching TRBD1. TRBV23-1 is recorded as an ORF, its role being uncertain. Trimming at V came to 3 bases and at J to 7 bases, leaving 14 bases not matched to a gene. This CDR3 has 17 amino acids. This CDR3 reads CASSHRGTAGVIGELFF. The DNA for the CDR3 is TGCGCCAGCAGTCACCGAGGGACAGCCGGAGTAATCGGGGAGCTGTTTTTT.

The CDR3 nucleotides are TGTGCCAGCTCACCACAGGGGGCGGGAGATACGCAGTATTTT. Its translation: CASSPQGAGDTQYF. The chain is built from TRBV18 and TRBJ2-3; the match to TRBD1 covers 7 bases. This CDR3 comprises 14 residues. CDR1 and CDR2 (germline): KGHSH, LQKENI. After removal of 1 base from V and 5 bases from J, the junction contained 3 bases not matched to a gene.

V and J are TRBV15 and TRBJ2-7; 7 bases match TRBD1. The CDR3 runs to 16 residues. From germline, CDR1 is LNHNV and CDR2 YYDKDF (reference sequence). Trimming cost V 5 bases and J 1 base; bases outside gene matches: 11. This CDR3 reads CATSSPGTVNSYEQYF. Written as DNA, the CDR3 is TGTGCCACCAGCTCTCCCGGGACAGTAAATTCCTACGAGCAGTACTTC.

This chain uses TRBV10-3 with TRBJ1-2; D possibly corresponds to TRBD1 (6 bases). V was shortened by 6 bases and J by 4 bases, with 12 bases between the two germline ends. CDR1 is ENHRY and CDR2 is SYGVKD in the germline V gene. The CDR3 totals 13 residues. CDR3 sequence: CAIRNTGTYGYTF. CDR3 coding DNA: TGTGCCATCAGGAACACAGGGACCTATGGCTACACCTTC.

In regard to this clone: Other DNA sequences in the sample encode the same CDR3. The V and J genes are TRBV5-1 and TRBJ2-3, with D unclear. CDR1 and CDR2 from the germline V gene are SGHRS and YFSETQ. The CDR3 spans 14 residues. Trimming shortened V by 0 bases and J by 3 bases, and 8 bases separated the two germline ends. The chain's CDR3 is CASSLGGSTDTQYF. The CDR3 region has the DNA TGCGCCAGCAGCTTGGGTGGCTCGACAGATACGCAGTATTTT.

V and J are TRBV4-1 and TRBJ1-5; perhaps TRBD1 as D (5 bases). V was cut by 5 bases and J by 4 bases, with 15 bases left in between. The CDR3 totals 15 residues. Germline-derived CDR1 and CDR2 are MGHRA and YSYEKL. The DNA for the CDR3 is TGCGCCAGCAGCGGGGCAGGAACCTCGAATCAGCCCCAGCATTTT. This translates into CASSGAGTSNQPQHF.

The chain employs TRBV7-8 and TRBJ2-2; 8 positions match TRBD1. The CDR3 sequence is 17 residues long. Germline V gene sequence: CDR1 SGHVS, CDR2 FQNEAQ. The V and J ends lost 1 base and 1 base, in that order; junction bases with no gene match: 5. CDR3 loop: CASSLVPGTGNTGELFF. The CDR3 nucleotides are TGTGCCAGCAGCTTAGTTCCTGGGACAGGGAACACCGGGGAGCTGTTTTTT.

This sequence joins TRBV6-1 and TRBJ2-7, with TRBD1 matching 10 bases. This CDR3 region has 15 residues. V shed 0 bases and J 2 bases; nucleotides not matched to a gene: 1. CDR1 is MNHNS, CDR2 SASEGT, per germline. DNA for the CDR3: TGTGCCAGCAGTGAAGCGGGGACAGGGGCCTACGAGCAGTACTTC. Its protein product is CASSEAGTGAYEQYF.

The genes are TRBV5-1 and TRBJ2-7, with D possibly matching TRBD1 (6 bases). Trimming pared 2 bases from V and 1 base from J, leaving 10 bases between. This CDR3 spans 14 amino acids. Germline assignment: CDR1 SGHRS and CDR2 YFSETQ. The CDR3 DNA reads TGCGCCAGCAGCTTCACCGGACAGTCCTACGAGCAGTACTTC. This codes for CASSFTGQSYEQYF.

The chain carries TRBV6-5 and TRBJ2-1, with D perhaps TRBD2 (6 bases). The germline CDR1 and CDR2 sequences are MNHEY and SVGAGI. The V and J ends lost 7 bases and 3 bases respectively, with 13 bases between them. This CDR3 has 14 residues. The CDR3 DNA sequence: TGTGCCAGCAAGACCCCCGGGGGCTACAATGAGCAGTTCTTC. It yields the protein CASKTPGGYNEQFF.

The chain joins TRBV19 to TRBJ1-5, with D tentatively TRBD1 (6 bases). The germline CDR1 and CDR2 sequences are LNHDA and SQIVND (reference sequence). This CDR3 is built from 18 residues. V was cut by 4 bases and J by 0 bases, with 19 bases left in between. The CDR3 nucleotides read TGTGCCAGTAGTACCCCCCAGGACAGACCATATAGCAATCAGCCCCAGCATTTT. The encoded protein is CASSTPQDRPYSNQPQHF. The whole variable domain, remainder taken from reference TRBV19 and TRBJ1-5, is DGGITQSPKYLFRKEGQNVTLSCEQNLNHDAMYWYRQDPGQGLRLIYYSQIVNDFQKGDIAEGYSVSREKKESFPLTVTSAQKNPTAFYLCASSTPQDRPYSNQPQHFGDGTRLSIL.

The rearrangement uses TRBV6-1 and TRBJ1-2; D gene ambiguous. This CDR3 is 13 amino acids long. V was shortened by 3 bases and J by 4 bases, with 9 bases between the two germline ends. Germline CDR1 and CDR2: MNHNS and SASEGT. The CDR3 nucleotides read TGTGCCAGCAGTGACAGAGACTTCTATGGCTACACCTTC. This encodes CASSDRDFYGYTF.

The chain couples TRBV11-3 to TRBJ2-7; tentatively, D is TRBD1 (5 bases). The CDR3 loop spans 15 amino acids. Germline V gene lookup returns CDR1 SGHNT and CDR2 YENEEA. Trimming removed 4 bases at V and 4 bases at J, with 17 bases between. CDR3 region: CASSSDTGFEYEQYF. CDR3 DNA sequence: TGTGCCAGCAGCTCGGACACCGGATTTGAGTACGAGCAGTACTTC.

The chain uses TRBV6-1 and TRBJ1-1; 7 positions agree with TRBD1. The junction had 8 bases not matched to a gene; V was cut back by 6 bases and J by 1 base. Germline CDR1 reads MNHNS; CDR2 reads SASEGT. The CDR3 totals 15 residues. The CDR3 DNA reads as TGTGCCAGCAGGGAATTCGGGACAGCGAACACTGAAGCTTTCTTT. Its translation is CASREFGTANTEAFF.

This chain joins TRBV4-3 and TRBJ2-1; possibly TRBD1 for D (6 bases). Germline CDR1 reads LGHNA; CDR2 reads YSLEER. CDR3 length: 14 amino acids. Trimming took off 3 bases at V and 6 bases at J, with 12 bases between the two ends. This CDR3 reads CASSHLDRLNEQFF. The CDR3 DNA follows: TGCGCCAGCAGCCATTTGGACAGACTCAATGAGCAGTTCTTC.

The gene calls are TRBV18 and TRBJ1-5; D uncertain. The CDR3 spans 14 residues. V lost 6 bases to trimming and J lost 2 bases, with 11 bases between them. CDR1 KGHSH and CDR2 LQKENI come from the germline V gene. CDR3: CASSEGFGNQPQHF. The DNA of the CDR3 is TGTGCCAGCTCGGAGGGTTTTGGCAATCAGCCCCAGCATTTT.

The J gene is TRBJ1-3, the V gene TRBV5-1, with 7 positions matching TRBD1. Germline CDR1 is SGHRS and CDR2 is YFSETQ. Trimming cost V 3 bases and J 2 bases; bases outside gene matches: 2. The CDR3 sequence is 14 residues long. CDR3 protein: CASSSDRAGNTIYF. CDR3 bases: TGCGCCAGCAGCTCCGACAGGGCTGGAAACACCATATATTTT. Full variable domain (rest looked up from reference TRBV5-1 and TRBJ1-3): KAGVTQTPRYLIKTRGQQVTLSCSPISGHRSVSWYQQTPGQGLQFLFEYFSETQRNKGNFPGRFSGRQFSNSRSEMNVSTLELGDSALYLCASSSDRAGNTIYFGEGSWLTVV.

This rearrangement joins TRBV7-2 to TRBJ1-2; TRBD1 is a possible D gene (5 bases). The CDR3 consists of 14 residues. The germline gives CDR1 SGHTA, CDR2 FQGNSA. The ends were cut back, 1 base at V and 4 bases at J, with 10 bases in the middle. The CDR3 loop is CASSLEGALYGYTF. The DNA of the CDR3 is TGTGCCAGCAGCTTAGAAGGGGCTCTCTATGGCTACACCTTC.